Each of the 20 T cell receptor beta chains below was sequenced from the same sample in a study of blood T cell repertoires in COVID-19. The data were produced by immunoSEQ multiplex PCR, yet TCRdb's version contains in-frame clones alone and is incomplete. The sample yields 230,000 or so clones, 65% to 90% seen once. Sample: peripheral blood. These receptors all stem from a middle-aged woman who had recovered from COVID-19.

V usage is TRBV9 and J usage is TRBJ2-1; TRBD2 is a possible D gene (7 bases). Trimming cost V 3 bases and J 3 bases, with 13 bases left between them. Per the germline V gene, CDR1 is SGDLS and CDR2 is YYNGEE. This CDR3 region has 15 residues. The CDR3, as DNA: TGTGCCAGCAGCGGTGGCGGGGGCCTCTACAATGAGCAGTTCTTC. Encoded protein: CASSGGGGLYNEQFF.

The chain joins TRBV6-5 to TRBJ1-1; TRBD1 might be the D (5 bases). The CDR3 has 12 amino acids. CDR1 MNHEY and CDR2 SVGAGI come from the germline V gene. Trimming left V 6 bases short and J 6 bases short, with 11 bases between. The CDR3 region has the DNA TGTGCCAGCAGGCATGGGGGGTCTGAAGCTTTCTTT. Translated: CASRHGGSEAFF.

This clone was recorded once. CDR3 protein: CASSSRGRSETQYF. DNA of the CDR3: TGTGCCAGTAGTAGCAGAGGGAGGAGTGAGACCCAGTACTTC. V usage is TRBV19 and J usage is TRBJ2-5; possibly TRBD2 for D (6 bases). Between the trimmed V and J ends, which lost 4 bases and 5 bases, there was a span of 14 bases. The CDR3 covers 14 residues. Germline CDR1 LNHDA, CDR2 SQIVND (reference sequence).

V is TRBV12-3 or TRBV12-4 and J is TRBJ2-7; D uncertain. This CDR3 has 13 amino acids. V gave up 5 bases and J gave up 5 bases, with 13 bases separating them. The DNA for the CDR3 is TGTGCCAGCAGTCCGCCGGCAGGAAACGAGCAGTACTTC. Its protein is CASSPPAGNEQYF.

The chain joins TRBV11-3 to TRBJ1-1, with D unresolved. V was cut by 11 bases and J by 0 bases, with 13 bases left in between. This CDR3 is built from 13 residues. Looked up from germline, CDR1 is SGHNT and CDR2 is YENEEA. The DNA for the CDR3 is TGTGCCTGTGCACCGACTATGAACACTGAAGCTTTCTTT. This sequence encodes CACAPTMNTEAFF.

V usage is TRBV30 and J usage is TRBJ1-2; the D is unclear. V was trimmed by 0 bases and J by 6 bases, leaving 8 bases between them. This CDR3 region has 12 residues. Germline V lookup: CDR1 GTSNPN, CDR2 SVGIG (reference sequence). CDR3 sequence reads: CAWSVGGHGYTF. The CDR3, as DNA: TGTGCCTGGAGTGTGGGAGGGCATGGCTACACCTTC.

This clone is a singleton in its sample. The rearrangement joins TRBV24-1 to TRBJ1-2; no clear D. The CDR3 runs to 13 residues. Germline CDR1 reads KGHDR; CDR2 reads SFDVKD. Trimming removed 4 bases from V and 5 bases from J, with 10 bases in between. The CDR3 spells CATSDAGQYGYTF. DNA of the CDR3: TGTGCCACCAGTGACGCAGGCCAATATGGCTACACCTTC.

The chain carries TRBV15 and TRBJ1-4, with a weak D call TRBD1 (6 bases). The V gene lost 6 bases and the J gene lost 3 bases, with 17 bases spanning the gap. The CDR3 contains 16 residues. In germline, CDR1 is LNHNV, CDR2 YYDKDF (reference sequence). CDR3 DNA sequence: TGTGCCACCAGACCGAAGGGGACACTCCCTAATGAAAAACTGTTTTTT. It encodes CATRPKGTLPNEKLFF.

The V gene is TRBV15, the J gene TRBJ1-1; D gene unclear. The germline gives CDR1 LNHNV, CDR2 YYDKDF (reference sequence). This CDR3 contains 14 residues. V lost 0 bases to trimming and J lost 4 bases, with 9 bases between them. The CDR3 region is CATSRDLGGTEAFF. The CDR3 nucleotides read TGTGCCACCAGCAGAGATCTCGGTGGCACTGAAGCTTTCTTT.

The V call is TRBV2, the J call TRBJ2-3; no clear D. Germline CDR1 and CDR2: SNHLY and FYNNEI. CDR3 length: 14 amino acids. Deletions cut 4 bases from V and 3 bases from J, with 11 bases between. CDR3 in amino acids: CASSVVRGTDTQYF. As DNA, the CDR3 is TGTGCCAGCAGTGTGGTCCGAGGAACAGATACGCAGTATTTT.

The chain uses TRBV5-1 and TRBJ2-5; tentative D call: TRBD1 (6 bases). Germline V gives CDR1 SGHRS, CDR2 YFSETQ. The CDR3 extends over 14 amino acids. V was trimmed by 4 bases and J by 2 bases, leaving 12 bases between them. CDR3 sequence reads: CASSRTGQQETQYF. As DNA, the CDR3 is TGCGCCAGCAGCCGGACCGGACAGCAAGAGACCCAGTACTTC.

CDR3 DNA sequence: TGTGCCAGCAGCGCCGCCCTAGGAGCAGTGCAGTTCTTC. This codes for CASSAALGAVQFF. The chain couples TRBV7-6 to TRBJ2-1; D is ambiguous. Trimming left V 5 bases short and J 12 bases short, with 17 bases between. The CDR3 is 13 amino acids. CDR1 and CDR2 (germline): SGHVS, FNYEAQ.

The chain uses TRBV9 and TRBJ2-1; 7 positions match TRBD1. The CDR3 spans 15 residues. From germline, CDR1 is SGDLS and CDR2 YYNGEE. V lost 4 bases and J lost 5; bases outside the gene matches: 9. The CDR3 sequence is CASSLRSDRDNEQFF. The CDR3 coding sequence is TGTGCCAGCAGCCTTAGAAGCGACAGGGACAATGAGCAGTTCTTC.

The chain is built from TRBV3-1 (or the pseudogene TRBV3-2) and TRBJ2-5; D may be TRBD1 (5 bases). This CDR3 spans 13 amino acids. CDR1 and CDR2 (germline): LGHDT, YNNKEL (reference sequence). Trimming stripped 1 base from V and 3 bases from J, with 6 bases between. The CDR3 spells CASSQGREETQYF. The CDR3 coding sequence is TGTGCCAGCAGCCAAGGCAGGGAAGAGACCCAGTACTTC.

This clone was found once. The rearrangement uses TRBV19 and TRBJ1-5, with D possibly TRBD1 on 5 matching bases. Deletions cut 3 bases from V and 4 bases from J, with 13 bases between. Germline V gene data show CDR1 as LNHDA and CDR2 as SQIVND (reference sequence). The CDR3 is made up of 15 amino acids. CDR3 coding DNA: TGTGCCAGTAGTATTAAAGACAGTATAAATCAGCCCCAGCATTTT. Translation: CASSIKDSINQPQHF.

The V gene is TRBV7-2, the J gene TRBJ1-2; D perhaps matches TRBD1 (6 bases). The V end was cut by 6 bases, the J end by 3 bases, with 14 bases between. The CDR3 is 14 amino acids. Germline-derived CDR1 and CDR2 are SGHTA and FQGNSA. This chain's CDR3 is CASRGGAFDYGYTF. The CDR3 DNA follows: TGTGCCAGCAGGGGGGGGGCCTTTGACTATGGCTACACCTTC.

This rearrangement joins TRBV6-5 to TRBJ1-5; 9 nucleotides line up with TRBD1. CDR1 and CDR2 from the germline V gene are MNHEY and SVGAGI. CDR3 length equals 15 residues. V shed 6 bases and J 0 bases; nucleotides not matched to a gene: 3. DNA for the CDR3: TGTGCCAGCAGAAGGGACAGGGATAGCAATCAGCCCCAGCATTTT. Residues: CASRRDRDSNQPQHF.

This clone was counted a few times. V and J are TRBV5-4 and TRBJ1-6, with D perhaps TRBD1 (6 bases). Per germline, CDR1 SGHNT and CDR2 YYREEE (reference sequence). This CDR3 region has 17 residues. The V gene lost 0 bases and the J gene lost 0 bases, with 10 bases spanning the gap. The CDR3 coding sequence is TGTGCCAGCAGCTTGGCGGGGACATTCTCCTATAATTCACCCCTCCACTTT. It encodes CASSLAGTFSYNSPLHF.

The chain has TRBV2 and TRBJ2-7, with TRBD1 identical over 7 bases. The V gene end was trimmed by 6 bases and the J gene end by 3 bases; junction bases not matched to a gene: 8. Per germline, CDR1 SNHLY and CDR2 FYNNEI. The CDR3 runs to 14 residues. The chain's CDR3 is CASSPGQLSYEQYF. CDR3 coding DNA: TGTGCCAGCAGCCCGGGACAGCTTAGCTACGAGCAGTACTTC.

The V and J genes are TRBV6-6 and TRBJ1-6, with no clear D. The germline CDR1 and CDR2 sequences are MNHNY and SVGAGI (reference sequence). This CDR3 comprises 14 residues. Trimming pared 6 bases from V and 10 bases from J, leaving 16 bases between. The DNA of the CDR3 is TGTGCCAGCAGCCCTTCTTGGGGAGTGTCACCCCTCCACTTT. Translating it yields CASSPSWGVSPLHF.